This TCR beta chain was identified during a study of brain T cells in children with intractable seizures. The time point: blood from clinic visit 5 months post-surgery; TSC patient then seizure free. Only cases whose brain tissue showed the highest T cell transcript signatures were sequenced. At least one anti-epileptic drug was given before surgery. The germline gives CDR1 SGHTA, CDR2 FQGTGA. V shed 8 bases, J shed 2 bases, and the junction held 9 bases outside the gene matches. CDR3 size: 16 residues. TCRdb's copy holds only in-frame clones and misses some; the assay was immunoSEQ multiplex PCR. The data contain 300,000 to 400,000 clones, about 93% of them singletons.

The chain couples TRBV7-3 to TRBJ2-1; 10 bases agree with TRBD1. The specimen comprised peripheral blood, sampled roughly 5 months after surgery. The sequence came from a boy in the first two years of life with tuberous sclerosis and intractable seizures. In DNA form, the CDR3 reads TGTGCCAGCGCCCGGCAGGGACAGGGGACCTACAATGAGCAGTTCTTC. It codes for CASARQGQGTYNEQFF. Supplemented by reference TRBV7-3 and TRBJ2-1, the full variable domain reads GAGVSQTPSNKVTEKGKYVELRCDPISGHTALYWYRQSLGQGPEFLIYFQGTGAADDSGLPNDRFFAVRPEGSVSTLKIQRTERGDSAVYLCASARQGQGTYNEQFFGPGTRLTVL.